This T cell receptor (beta chain) was identified in a study of early T cells in non-severe SARS-CoV-2 infection (dated by TCRdb to the early 2020s). For the study in its entirety: Because TCR sequencing relied on bulk RNA taken from unsorted whole blood, pairing of alpha and beta chains was not possible.

The full study reports these points: VDJdb matching was skewed toward anti-spike CD8 responses, so virus-specific expansions were likely underestimated and private and CD4 specificities were missed.

A case-control design nested within a healthcare worker cohort in London, UK, was used, with weekly nasopharyngeal swab PCR tests and blood sampling performed. Healthcare workers were enrolled in the week of the UK lockdown, from 23 to 31 March 2020, and were followed every week for up to roughly 15 weeks. Remarks on this clonotype: Its antigen target is currently unknown. No quality values exist for individual bases; no much larger clone is one base distant.

V and J lose 4 bases and 4 bases, and a span of 13 bases separates them. There are 14 amino acids in the CDR3, from cysteine to phenylalanine inclusive. CDR3 DNA only is kept here, 42 bases in frame from base 1. The germline V gene (reference sequence) yields LNHDA for CDR1 and SQIVND for CDR2. To prepare the library, 5' RACE was applied. This sample was sequenced with a NextSeq 500. To correct for sequencing error and PCR bias, the TCR library protocol tagged individual cDNA molecules with unique molecular identifiers. TCR alpha and beta chains were both sequenced, and the abundances of alpha and beta sequences in each sample were closely correlated with each other. In the original analysis: Decombinator V4 was used to annotate TCR sequences for V gene, J gene and CDR3. Expanded TCRs were defined as changing significantly between any two time points under a Poisson model with p below 0.0001. Abundances of TCRs were expressed as counts per million after normalisation to the total number of TCRs sequenced in each sample. MAIT TCRs were defined by TRAV1-2 paired with TRAJ12, TRAJ20 or TRAJ33, and iNKT TCRs by TRAV10 paired with TRAJ18. VDJdb, accessed on 1 November 2021, was searched for TCRs annotated for CMV, EBV and SARS-CoV-2, and TCRs annotated for more than one antigen were excluded. TCRdb's own reprocessing of the public reads used fastp at Q25 and MiXCR and kept productive beta chains. Rows merge per CDR3 protein into single entries with the most common DNA and genes. Here the V and J calls rest on TCRdb's processing, not on the authors' analysis. The sample profile shows 55,000 to 75,000 distinct CDR3 sequences; 8% to 10% of them were found once. Of the sample, around 1.3% is held by the ten largest clones.

The chain is encoded by TRBV19 joined to TRBJ1-1; the D segment cannot be called with confidence. The source material was whole blood. The sequence was obtained from an adult who was a healthcare worker with PCR-confirmed SARS-CoV-2 infection or an uninfected control (not recorded which). CDR3 reads: CASSRTNGFTEAFF. The bases read TGTGCCAGTAGTAGGACGAACGGGTTCACTGAAGCTTTCTTT.